Listed below are T cell receptor beta chains from one sample, sequenced in a study of T cell responses to AZD1222 COVID-19 vaccine. Using immunoSEQ multiplex PCR, the repertoire was profiled, and TCRdb retains in-frame clones only, with some absent. This sample has over 100,000 clones; roughly 87% occur once, and the top ten carry 2.6%. Source: peripheral blood, taken 28 days after the second AZD1222 dose. These receptors all stem from an adult who received the AZD1222 COVID-19 vaccine. CDR3s include the opening cysteine and the closing phenylalanine or tryptophan. The order of the fields is V gene, clone size, J gene, D gene, CDR3 protein, CDR3 DNA. D genes are given only for firm matches. Clone size, where shown, is once, few, many, or a class for clones that have expanded.

TRBV19	once	TRBJ1-5	NA	CASSMTSGNQPQHF	TGTGCCAGTAGTATGACGTCGGGCAATCAGCCCCAGCATTTT
TRBV6-5	NA	TRBJ2-2	TRBD1	CASSTGDANTGELFF	TGTGCCAGCAGTACAGGGGACGCGAACACCGGGGAGCTGTTTTTT
TRBV28	once	TRBJ2-1	NA	CASSPGRPGDNEQFF	TGTGCCAGCAGTCCAGGGAGGCCTGGGGACAATGAGCAGTTCTTC
TRBV5-1	NA	TRBJ1-1	TRBD1	CASSGGQAFEAFF	TGCGCCAGCAGCGGGGGACAGGCCTTTGAAGCTTTCTTT
TRBV5-1	NA	TRBJ1-4	NA	CASSPQGGNEKLFF	TGCGCCAGCAGCCCACAGGGTGGGAATGAAAAACTGTTTTTT
TRBV7-7	NA	TRBJ2-7	NA	CASSPTHRSGEQYF	TGTGCCAGCAGCCCCACCCACAGGTCCGGGGAGCAGTACTTC
TRBV28	NA	TRBJ1-3	NA	CASSLPWGGGNTIYF	TGTGCCAGCAGTTTACCATGGGGGGGTGGAAACACCATATATTTT
TRBV7-2	few	TRBJ1-6	NA	CASSLVLSRGNGGNSPLHF	TGTGCCAGCAGCTTAGTCCTTTCGAGGGGAAACGGAGGCAATTCACCCCTCCACTTT
TRBV7-9	NA	TRBJ1-2	NA	CASSLYGDYGYTF	TGCGCCAGCAGCTTATACGGGGACTATGGCTACACCTTC
TRBV28	NA	TRBJ2-1	NA	CASRISNSGSNEQFF	TGTGCCAGCAGAATTTCTAATAGCGGTAGCAATGAGCAGTTCTTC
TRBV7-8	NA	TRBJ1-2	NA	CASSPLGGYTF	TGTGCCAGCAGCCCTCTAGGTGGCTACACCTTC